Below, one T cell receptor (beta chain) is given with its context. Its antigen is not known. V was cut by 3 bases and J by 0 bases, with 6 bases left in between. Germline CDR1 is MNHEY and CDR2 is SMNVEV (reference sequence). CDR3 length: 13 amino acids. The data derive from a study of T cell responses to AZD1222 COVID-19 vaccine. TCRdb's table, derived via immunoSEQ multiplex PCR, lists solely in-frame clones and lacks some. The sample holds 150,000 to 200,000 clones, 87% seen once. Whole-study findings and limits: The reported proportion of spike-specific TCRs targeting unmutated variant regions was nearly half. Researchers took repertoire samples only after the peak T cell response had come. The number of AZD1222 recipients seropositive at baseline was only five or six. The span of vaccine-associated CD4 TCRs extended across spike, with dominance at 160-218 and 743-854.

This sequence was found in an adult in good health. The starting material was peripheral blood, obtained on day 0 of AZD1222 vaccination. This chain joins TRBV27 and TRBJ2-7; unclear D gene. The chain's CDR3 is CASSFTRSYEQYF. The DNA of the CDR3 is TGTGCCAGCAGTTTCACCCGCTCCTACGAGCAGTACTTC.